This passage covers 20 T cell receptor beta chains from one sample sequenced in a study of T cells in Graves' hyperthyroidism and ophthalmopathy. Amplified regions were TCR beta CDR3 sequences from RNA transcripts. A set of HTBI primers served as the primers for a first-round RT-PCR of the TCR CDR3. TCRdb re-analysed the multiplex PCR reads in MiXCR, keeping a single row per CDR3 protein. The sample lists more than 500,000 distinct CDR3 sequences; roughly 14% were seen once. Sequenced material: blood. The receptors stem from a woman aged 40 to 50 with Graves' ophthalmopathy.

This chain connects TRBV7-9 to TRBJ2-2; D not certain. This CDR3 contains 14 residues. Germline CDR1 and CDR2: SEHNR and FQNEAQ (reference sequence). V lost 5 bases, J lost 7 bases, and 14 bases lay in between. CDR3 DNA sequence: TGTGCCAGCAGCGAGGAGATTGCTGGCGGGGAGCTGTTTTTT. It is translated as CASSEEIAGGELFF.

This clonotype has ten or more counts. The CDR3 DNA sequence: TGTGCCAGCAACCCCTTGGAGGGTGAAGGCTACACCTTC. Translated, it gives CASNPLEGEGYTF. This sequence joins TRBV2 and TRBJ1-2, with unresolved D. Germline assignment: CDR1 SNHLY and CDR2 FYNNEI. The V end was cut by 7 bases, the J end by 8 bases, with 17 bases between. This CDR3 has 13 residues.

As concerns this clonotype: Because it lacks the conserved phenylalanine or tryptophan at the end, this CDR3 is likely a read error. The chain links TRBV29-1 to TRBJ2-7; 12 nucleotides align to TRBD2. The CDR3 spans 18 residues. J was trimmed by 4 bases and V by 6 bases; bases with no gene match: 19. From germline, CDR1 is SQVTM and CDR2 ANQGSEA. CDR3 in DNA: TGCAGCGTAAAAGGGACCAAACCTTTGACTAGCGGGAGTTACGAGCAGTACCTC. Amino acids: CSVKGTKPLTSGSYEQYL.

This clonotype was seen ten or more times. The rearrangement joins TRBV30 to TRBJ1-1; 7 bases are shared with TRBD1. The V gene's germline CDR1 is GTSNPN and CDR2 SVGIG (reference sequence). This CDR3 region has 13 residues. V was clipped by 4 bases and J by 7 bases; unmatched bases: 9. The CDR3: CAWNTGAENEAFF. CDR3 DNA sequence: TGTGCCTGGAATACAGGGGCCGAAAATGAAGCTTTCTTT.

In its sample, this clonotype was seen many times. The chain couples TRBV2 to TRBJ2-5; 7 positions agree with TRBD2. Germline CDR1 reads SNHLY; CDR2 reads FYNNEI. The J segment lost 5 bases and the V segment lost 7 bases, leaving 4 bases of the junction unmatched. The CDR3 totals 12 residues. The CDR3 spells CASKREPETQYF. The CDR3 DNA follows: TGTGCCAGCAAGCGGGAACCGGAGACCCAGTACTTC.

This clonotype has only a few counts. The chain carries TRBV18 and TRBJ2-7, with D unclear. The germline V gene has CDR1 KGHSH and CDR2 LQKENI. Trimming left V 6 bases short and J 2 bases short, with 17 bases between. The CDR3 runs 15 residues. For the CDR3, the DNA is TGTGCCAGCTCCGGCTCCAGGAATCCACCCTACGAGCAGTACTTC. Protein sequence: CASSGSRNPPYEQYF.

V is TRBV6-5 and J is TRBJ2-7; no firm D call. CDR3 length: 13 residues. CDR1 MNHEY and CDR2 SVGAGI come from the germline V gene. V was cut by 8 bases and J by 5 bases, with 16 bases left in between. The CDR3 sequence: CASDYRQSNEQYF. CDR3 bases: TGTGCCAGCGATTACCGGCAGTCCAACGAGCAGTACTTC.

This clonotype was counted at least ten times. V gene TRBV10-3 combines with J gene TRBJ1-1; tentative D call: TRBD1 (5 bases). The ends were cut back, 6 bases at V and 0 bases at J, with 14 bases in the middle. This CDR3 contains 15 residues. CDR1 and CDR2 (germline): ENHRY, SYGVKD. The CDR3 region is CAIREGKGMNTEAFF. In DNA, the CDR3 is TGTGCCATCAGAGAAGGGAAGGGGATGAACACTGAAGCTTTCTTT.

This clonotype has ten or more counts. The chain carries TRBV20-1 and TRBJ2-7, with 8 bases aligning to TRBD1. Germline CDR1 DFQATT, CDR2 SNEGSKA (reference sequence). The length of the CDR3 is 15 residues. The trim removed 6 bases at V and 3 bases at J, leaving 13 bases unmatched. CDR3 protein: CSAEQGAPPNYEQYF. The CDR3 DNA reads TGCAGTGCGGAGCAGGGGGCCCCCCCCAACTACGAGCAGTACTTC.

This clonotype has a count of ten or more. The gene calls are TRBV5-4 and TRBJ2-2; possibly TRBD1 for D (5 bases). CDR3 size: 15 residues. Germline lookup yields CDR1 SGHNT and CDR2 YYREEE (reference sequence). The V end was cut by 2 bases, the J end by 1 base, with 9 bases between. The CDR3 DNA is TGTGCCAGCAGCTTAAACAGGATGAACACCGGGGAGCTGTTTTTT. Its translation: CASSLNRMNTGELFF.

V gene TRBV20-1 combines with J gene TRBJ2-5; TRBD2 matches 9 bases. Looked up from germline, CDR1 is DFQATT and CDR2 is SNEGSKA (reference sequence). This CDR3 contains 15 residues. The J segment lost 1 base and the V segment lost 5 bases, leaving 8 bases of the junction unmatched. The CDR3 spells CSAGRAGGLQETQYF. CDR3 DNA: TGCAGTGCTGGCCGGGCGGGAGGGCTCCAAGAGACCCAGTACTTC.

The rearrangement joins TRBV19 to TRBJ2-7; 9 positions match TRBD2. CDR1 LNHDA and CDR2 SQIVND come from the germline V gene (reference sequence). The trim removed 5 bases at V and 2 bases at J, leaving 7 bases unmatched. The CDR3 is 15 residues long. The CDR3 sequence is CASSVSGRITYEQYF. The CDR3 DNA reads TGTGCCAGTAGTGTAAGCGGGAGGATCACCTACGAGCAGTACTTC.

The rearrangement links TRBV3-1 to TRBJ2-4; D ambiguous. The CDR3 consists of 16 residues. Germline V gene sequence: CDR1 LGHDT, CDR2 YNNKEL (reference sequence). The V gene lost 0 bases and the J gene lost 0 bases, with 9 bases spanning the gap. The CDR3 nucleotides read TGTGCCAGCAGCCAAGATCGTTCACTAGCCAAAAACATTCAGTACTTC. It is translated as CASSQDRSLAKNIQYF.

This clonotype was observed at least ten times. The chain carries TRBV25-1 and TRBJ2-6; D unclear. Trimming pared 5 bases from V and 0 bases from J, leaving 11 bases between. This CDR3 contains 16 residues. Germline loops: CDR1 MGHDK, CDR2 SYGVNS. Written as DNA, the CDR3 is TGTGCCAGCAGTACGTCTCGACTCTCTGGGGCCAACGTCCTGACTTTC. This gives the protein CASSTSRLSGANVLTF.

This clonotype has only a few counts. The chain has TRBV7-9 and TRBJ2-5, with TRBD2 identical over 9 bases. The CDR3 is 16 residues long. Trimming took 1 base from V and 4 from J; bases not matched to a gene: 7. CDR1 is SEHNR and CDR2 is FQNEAQ in the germline V gene (reference sequence). CDR3 nucleotides: TGTGCCAGCAGCTTAGGACTAGCGGTATTTGGAGAGACCCAGTACTTC. Translation gives CASSLGLAVFGETQYF.

This clonotype was seen many times. The rearrangement uses TRBV5-1 and TRBJ2-2, with D uncertain. The CDR3 length is 14 residues. Trimming took off 2 bases at V and 0 bases at J, with 5 bases between the two ends. Germline values: CDR1 SGHRS, CDR2 YFSETQ. CDR3 sequence: CASSFDPNTGELFF. The DNA of the CDR3 is TGCGCCAGCAGCTTCGACCCGAACACCGGGGAGCTGTTTTTT.

The J gene is TRBJ1-2, the V gene TRBV19, with 7 bases lining up with TRBD1. CDR1 is LNHDA and CDR2 is SQIVND in the germline V gene (reference sequence). This CDR3 spans 13 amino acids. Losses at the gene ends were 9 bases for V and 8 bases for J; bases not matched to a gene: 12. CDR3: CASRQGTMRGYTF. Written as DNA, the CDR3 is TGTGCCAGCCGACAGGGAACGATGAGAGGCTACACCTTC.

The sample holds many counts of this clonotype. The V gene is TRBV6-2 or TRBV6-3, the J gene TRBJ1-5, with D perhaps TRBD1 (5 bases). The germline CDR1 and CDR2 sequences are MNHEY and SVGEGT. V was trimmed by 6 bases and J by 7 bases, leaving 16 bases between them. The CDR3 sequence is 14 residues long. The CDR3 coding sequence is TGTGCCAGCAGCGACGGCCAGGGCGGACAGCCCCAGCATTTT. It yields the protein CASSDGQGGQPQHF.

The count of this clonotype is one. Here the CDR3 reads CASSQRGRMNTEAFF. The CDR3 region has the DNA TGTGCCAGCAGCCAAAGGGGACGAATGAACACTGAAGCTTTCTTT. The chain has TRBV3-1 and TRBJ1-1; tentatively, D is TRBD1 (5 bases). This CDR3 is 15 amino acids long. Trimming pared 2 bases from V and 0 bases from J, leaving 10 bases between. The germline V gene encodes CDR1 LGHDT and CDR2 YNNKEL (reference sequence).

There are many counts of this clonotype. V usage is TRBV24-1 and J usage is TRBJ1-1; TRBD1 aligns across 10 bases. Trimming cost V 9 bases and J 1 base; bases outside gene matches: 4. The CDR3 is made up of 14 amino acids. Germline CDR1 reads KGHDR; CDR2 reads SFDVKD. The CDR3: CATAGTGENTEAFF. CDR3 DNA: TGTGCCACCGCCGGGACAGGGGAGAACACTGAAGCTTTCTTT.